Following are 5 T cell receptor beta chains from one sample sequenced in a study of cytomegalovirus exposure and HLA in healthy donors. In the PCR, 60 Vbeta and 13 Jbeta primers were used. Sequenced by immunoSEQ multiplex PCR; TCRdb stores in-frame clones only, minus some. The repertoire holds 95,000 to 150,000 clones, 75% to 90% seen once, with under 0.3% in the top ten. What was sequenced was PBMCs. These receptors all come from a man aged 50-59 years in good health and CMV-seronegative.

The genes are TRBV6-5 and TRBJ2-3; D remains ambiguous. This CDR3 has 11 residues. Trimming pared 8 bases from V and 4 bases from J, leaving 7 bases between. CDR1 and CDR2 (germline): MNHEY, SVGAGI. CDR3 bases: TGTGCCAGCCAAACGGCAGATACGCAGTATTTT. This gives the protein CASQTADTQYF.

The chain recombines TRBV13 with TRBJ2-1; 7 bases agree with TRBD1. CDR1 is PRHDT, CDR2 FYEKMQ, per germline (reference sequence). With 1 base clipped from V and 7 bases from J, the junction kept 10 bases outside the gene matches. The CDR3 consists of 16 residues. The chain's CDR3 is CASSLVDRRSLNEQFF. The DNA of the CDR3 is TGTGCCAGCAGCTTAGTGGACAGGAGGTCGTTGAATGAGCAGTTCTTC.

The gene calls are TRBV4-3 and TRBJ2-1; TRBD2 agrees at 12 bases. With 0 bases clipped from V and 2 bases from J, the junction kept 5 bases outside the gene matches. This CDR3 is built from 18 residues. Per the germline V gene, CDR1 is LGHNA and CDR2 is YSLEER. This CDR3 reads CASSQDPPSGGAYNEQFF. The CDR3 DNA is TGCGCCAGCAGCCAAGATCCCCCTAGCGGGGGGGCCTACAATGAGCAGTTCTTC.

The chain carries TRBV27 and TRBJ1-6, with 9 bases matching TRBD1. This CDR3 is built from 13 residues. The germline V gene has CDR1 MNHEY and CDR2 SMNVEV (reference sequence). The V and J ends lost 8 bases and 12 bases, in that order; junction bases with no gene match: 8. The CDR3 DNA is TGTGCCAGCTGTGGACAGGGGTGGGAACCCCTCCACTTT. Translation gives CASCGQGWEPLHF.

The chain carries TRBV5-1 and TRBJ2-1, with 7 bases lining up with TRBD2. The CDR3 has 15 residues. V shed 6 bases, J shed 7 bases, and the junction held 13 bases outside the gene matches. The V gene's germline CDR1 is SGHRS and CDR2 YFSETQ. This CDR3 reads CASTFQGGPGNEQFF. CDR3 bases: TGCGCCAGCACCTTCCAGGGAGGGCCGGGTAATGAGCAGTTCTTC.